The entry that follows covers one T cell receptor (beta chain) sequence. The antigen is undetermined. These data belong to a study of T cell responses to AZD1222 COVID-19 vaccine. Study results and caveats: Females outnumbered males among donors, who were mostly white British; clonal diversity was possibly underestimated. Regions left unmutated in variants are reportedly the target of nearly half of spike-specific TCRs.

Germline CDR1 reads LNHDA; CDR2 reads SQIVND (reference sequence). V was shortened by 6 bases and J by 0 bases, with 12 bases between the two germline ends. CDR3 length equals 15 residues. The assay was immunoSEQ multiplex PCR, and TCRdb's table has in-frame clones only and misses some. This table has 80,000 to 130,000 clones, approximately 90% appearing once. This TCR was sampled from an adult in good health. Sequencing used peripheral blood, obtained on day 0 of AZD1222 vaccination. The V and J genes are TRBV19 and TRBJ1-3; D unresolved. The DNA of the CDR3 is TGTGCCAGTAGCCCCTCCGGCGTCTCTGGAAACACCATATATTTT. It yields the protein CASSPSGVSGNTIYF.